These 13 T cell receptor beta chains originate from one sample sequenced in a study of T cell changes during pregnancy in multiple sclerosis. Using immunoSEQ multiplex PCR, the repertoire was profiled, and TCRdb retains in-frame clones only, with some absent. In the table there are approximately 130,000 clones, roughly 95% of which are singletons. Sequencing used peripheral blood, obtained after pregnancy. These receptors originate from a female donor with multiple sclerosis, enrolled in a pregnancy study.

In regard to this clone: The DNA is omitted, as the CDR3 cannot be located on it reliably, and the CDR3 follows TCRdb's listing. V and J are TRBV21-1 and TRBJ2-3; TRBD1, the D gene given by the table, was not confirmed from the DNA. TRBV21-1 is marked as a pseudogene. The CDR3 has 17 amino acids, counting both end residues. This chain's CDR3 is CASATLVGTGALDTQYF.

This clone was found once. The CDR3 nucleotides are TGTGCCAGCAGCTTAGCGGGGACAGGGCACAATCAGCCCCAGCATTTT. Translated, it gives CASSLAGTGHNQPQHF. The rearrangement uses TRBV7-2 and TRBJ1-5; 9 bases fit TRBD1. V gave up 0 bases and J gave up 3 bases; unmatched junction bases: 3. Germline V gene sequence: CDR1 SGHTA, CDR2 FQGNSA. CDR3 length equals 16 residues.

The chain joins TRBV27 to TRBJ2-7; 7 nucleotides align to TRBD1. The germline V gene encodes CDR1 MNHEY and CDR2 SMNVEV (reference sequence). The V segment lost 5 bases and the J segment 3 bases; nucleotides outside the gene matches: 10. CDR3 size: 15 residues. The CDR3 DNA sequence: TGTGCCAGCAGTCCTCGGACAGGCCCCATCTACGAGCAGTACTTC. It yields the protein CASSPRTGPIYEQYF.

The V and J genes are TRBV5-1 and TRBJ2-7; 12 positions match TRBD2. There are 19 residues in the CDR3. The J segment lost 4 bases and the V segment lost 2 bases, leaving 16 bases of the junction unmatched. CDR1 is SGHRS and CDR2 is YFSETQ in the germline V gene. DNA for the CDR3: TGCGCCAGCAGCTTTCGACTAGCGGGAGACAAACCAACATCTTACGAGCAGTACTTC. Protein sequence: CASSFRLAGDKPTSYEQYF. Full variable domain (outside the CDR3, taken from reference TRBV5-1 and TRBJ2-7): KAGVTQTPRYLIKTRGQQVTLSCSPISGHRSVSWYQQTPGQGLQFLFEYFSETQRNKGNFPGRFSGRQFSNSRSEMNVSTLELGDSALYLCASSFRLAGDKPTSYEQYFGPGTRLTVT.

CDR3 sequence reads: CASSLDRKEFNQPQHF. CDR3 coding DNA: TGCGCCAGCAGTCTTGACAGGAAGGAATTCAATCAGCCCCAGCATTTT. The rearrangement joins TRBV10-2 to TRBJ1-5; a possible D gene is TRBD1 (6 bases). The CDR3 extends over 16 amino acids. V lost 5 bases and J lost 3, with 17 bases in between. In germline, CDR1 is WSHSY, CDR2 SAAADI.

The chain uses TRBV9 and TRBJ2-4; TRBD1 might be the D (6 bases). The CDR3 is 18 residues long. Germline V gene sequence: CDR1 SGDLS, CDR2 YYNGEE. The V end was cut by 0 bases, the J end by 1 base, with 17 bases between. The CDR3 DNA follows: TGTGCCAGCAGCGTAGGGTGGAAGGGACACGGGGCCAAAAACATTCAGTACTTC. Its protein product is CASSVGWKGHGAKNIQYF.

J is TRBJ1-1 and V is TRBV11-1, with TRBD1 matching over 11 bases. The V and J ends lost 5 bases and 6 bases, in that order; junction bases with no gene match: 5. Looked up from germline, CDR1 is SGHAT and CDR2 is FQDESV (reference sequence). This CDR3 is 14 amino acids long. The CDR3 DNA reads as TGTGCCAGCAGCCGGACAGGGGGCGTTGCTGAAGCTTTCTTT. The encoded protein is CASSRTGGVAEAFF.

V usage is TRBV7-2 and J usage is TRBJ2-5, with TRBD1 identical over 9 bases. J was trimmed by 1 base and V by 1 base; bases with no gene match: 4. The germline gives CDR1 SGHTA, CDR2 FQGNSA. The CDR3 is 16 residues long. The CDR3 DNA sequence: TGTGCCAGCAGCTTAGGGACAGGGGCGACCCAAGAGACCCAGTACTTC. This translates into CASSLGTGATQETQYF.

The rearrangement joins TRBV7-2 to TRBJ2-7; D unclear. The CDR3 is made up of 14 amino acids. Trimming shortened V by 0 bases and J by 3 bases, and 9 bases separated the two germline ends. Germline V lookup: CDR1 SGHTA, CDR2 FQGNSA. CDR3: CASSLAYGYYEQYF. As DNA, the CDR3 is TGTGCCAGCAGCTTAGCGTACGGGTACTACGAGCAGTACTTC.

The chain has TRBV15 and TRBJ2-7, with 7 bases lining up with TRBD1. The CDR3 has 13 residues. Germline V gene lookup returns CDR1 LNHNV and CDR2 YYDKDF (reference sequence). V was pared by 7 bases and J by 7 bases, with 10 bases of the junction left unmatched. CDR3 bases: TGTGCCACCACAGGCGACAGGGATCGTGAGCAGTACTTC. The encoded protein is CATTGDRDREQYF.

The chain couples TRBV6-5 to TRBJ1-2, with D maybe TRBD1 (5 bases). This CDR3 is built from 13 residues. Per the germline V gene, CDR1 is MNHEY and CDR2 is SVGAGI. Trimming took off 0 bases at V and 7 bases at J, with 9 bases between the two ends. The CDR3 DNA sequence: TGTGCCAGCAGTTACTCCAGGGTGGGTGGCTACACCTTC. Its translation: CASSYSRVGGYTF.

The CDR3 loop reads CASSPGQGTEETQYF. The CDR3 nucleotides are TGTGCCAGCAGCCCGGGACAGGGAACTGAAGAGACCCAGTACTTC. The chain recombines TRBV4-2 with TRBJ2-5; TRBD1 agrees at 9 bases. Looked up from germline, CDR1 is LGHNA and CDR2 is YNFKEQ. This CDR3 is built from 15 residues. Trimming removed 4 bases from V and 3 bases from J; junction bases left unmatched: 6.

This chain links TRBV10-1 with TRBJ2-1; possible D gene TRBD2, 5 bases. V lost 0 bases, J lost 2 bases, and 11 bases lay in between. The CDR3 is made up of 16 amino acids. Germline V CDR1 and CDR2: WNHNN, SYGVQD (reference sequence). Here the CDR3 DNA reads TGCGCCAGCAGTGAGTCGCACAAGAGGGCCTACAATGAGCAGTTCTTC. Encoded protein: CASSESHKRAYNEQFF.